The rows below give T cell receptor beta chains drawn from one sample of a study of regulatory T cells in long-lasting Graves disease. One entry per CDR3 protein, called by TCRdb with MiXCR from the multiplex PCR reads. This sample yields 250,000 or so distinct CDR3 sequences, of which around 20% are seen a single time; approximately 15% belongs to the top ten. Sequencing was performed on peripheral blood mononuclear cells (PBMCs), taken at new diagnosis, from a patient treated with antithyroid drugs. Receptors originate from a female donor with Graves disease. Both conserved end residues are trimmed from each CDR3. The order of the fields is clone size, V gene, J gene, CDR3 protein. Some rows have no size entry. The others give once, few or many, or a class for an expanded clone.

>many|TRBV10-1|TRBJ2-7
ASRPGLAGSGEDEQY
>few|TRBV2|TRBJ2-2
ASSGVVQTNTGELL
>many|TRBV11-2|TRBJ1-2
ASSLGDRTYGYT
>many|TRBV6-1|TRBJ2-7
ASSRTHEQY
>many|TRBV15|TRBJ2-7
ATSPRPPGNEQY
>many|TRBV4-2|TRBJ2-7
ASSPRDGDTYEQY
>many|TRBV7-2|TRBJ1-6
ASSLASQNSPLH
>few|TRBV9|TRBJ2-2
ASTQGVGTTNTGELF
>many|TRBV12-3/TRBV12-4|TRBJ2-3
ASSYRYLSTDTQY
>.|TRBV28|TRBJ2-6
ASSVTARRISGANVLT
>few|TRBV11-3|TRBJ2-6
ASSFWGSGANVLT
>.|TRBV10-3|TRBJ2-2
AIRNDQTTGELF
>many|TRBV18|TRBJ2-7
ASSPSGTEYEQY
>many|TRBV29-1|TRBJ2-2
SVGGTGNTGELF
>many|TRBV6-5|TRBJ1-4
ASSKSTGEYEKLF
>many|TRBV6-1|TRBJ2-3
ASSPGQGAVPLRYTQY
>.|TRBV5-6|TRBJ2-4
ASSFGRVAKNIQY